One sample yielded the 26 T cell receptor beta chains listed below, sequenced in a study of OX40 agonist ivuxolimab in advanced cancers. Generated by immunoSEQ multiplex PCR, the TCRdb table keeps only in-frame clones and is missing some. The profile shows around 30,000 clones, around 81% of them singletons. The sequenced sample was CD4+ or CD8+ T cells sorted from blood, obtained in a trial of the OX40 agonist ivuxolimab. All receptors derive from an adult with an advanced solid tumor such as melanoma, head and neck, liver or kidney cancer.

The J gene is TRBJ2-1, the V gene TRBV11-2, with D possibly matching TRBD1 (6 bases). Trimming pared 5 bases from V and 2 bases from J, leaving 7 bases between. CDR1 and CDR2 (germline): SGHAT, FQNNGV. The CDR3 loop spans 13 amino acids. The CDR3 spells CASSRDTYNEQFF. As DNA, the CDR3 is TGTGCCAGCAGCCGGGACACCTACAATGAGCAGTTCTTC.

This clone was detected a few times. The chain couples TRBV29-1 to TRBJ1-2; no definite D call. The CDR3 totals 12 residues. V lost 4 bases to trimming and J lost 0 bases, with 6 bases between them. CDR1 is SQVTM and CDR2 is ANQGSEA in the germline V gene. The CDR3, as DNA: TGCAGCGTTGGAACGTCTAACTATGGCTACACCTTC. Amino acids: CSVGTSNYGYTF.

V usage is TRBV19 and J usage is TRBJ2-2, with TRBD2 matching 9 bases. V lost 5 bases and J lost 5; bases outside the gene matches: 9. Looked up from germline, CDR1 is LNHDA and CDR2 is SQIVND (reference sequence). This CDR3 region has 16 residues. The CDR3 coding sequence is TGTGCCAGTAGTCCCCTCCTAGCGGGGAGTACCGGGGAGCTGTTTTTT. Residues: CASSPLLAGSTGELFF.

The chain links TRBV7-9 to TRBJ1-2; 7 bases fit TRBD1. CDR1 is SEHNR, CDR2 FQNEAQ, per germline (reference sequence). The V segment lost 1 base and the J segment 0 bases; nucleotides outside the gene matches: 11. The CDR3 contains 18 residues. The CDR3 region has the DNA TGTGCCAGCAGCTTAGGGACAGGAAGACAACATTCTAACTATGGCTACACCTTC. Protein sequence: CASSLGTGRQHSNYGYTF.

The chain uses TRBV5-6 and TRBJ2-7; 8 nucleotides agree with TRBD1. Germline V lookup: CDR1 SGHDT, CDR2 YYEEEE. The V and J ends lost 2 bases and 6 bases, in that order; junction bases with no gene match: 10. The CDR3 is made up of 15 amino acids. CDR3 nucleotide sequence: TGTGCCAGCAGCTTAGCGGCAGGGGGCGCTTCCGAGCAGTACTTC. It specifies CASSLAAGGASEQYF.

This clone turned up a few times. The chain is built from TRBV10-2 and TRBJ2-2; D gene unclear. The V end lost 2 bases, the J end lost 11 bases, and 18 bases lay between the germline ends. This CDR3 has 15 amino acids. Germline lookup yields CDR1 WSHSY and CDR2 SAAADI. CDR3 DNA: TGCGCCAGCAGTGAGGCGGCGGTTACCGGGCGTGAGCTGTTTTTT. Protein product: CASSEAAVTGRELFF.

The CDR3 spells CASSSSRDVSYEQYF. The CDR3 DNA is TGTGCCAGCAGTTCCTCCAGGGACGTCTCCTACGAGCAGTACTTC. The chain links TRBV28 to TRBJ2-7; D may be TRBD1 or TRBD2 (5 bases each). This CDR3 contains 15 residues. V was clipped by 4 bases and J by 0 bases, with 13 bases between them. The V gene's germline CDR1 is MDHEN and CDR2 SYDVKM.

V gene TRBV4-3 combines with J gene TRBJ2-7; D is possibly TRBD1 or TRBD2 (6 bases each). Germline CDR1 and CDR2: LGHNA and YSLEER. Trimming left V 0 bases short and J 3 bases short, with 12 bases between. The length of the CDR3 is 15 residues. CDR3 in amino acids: CASSQEGGVGYEQYF. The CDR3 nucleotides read TGCGCCAGCAGCCAAGAGGGGGGCGTCGGCTACGAGCAGTACTTC.

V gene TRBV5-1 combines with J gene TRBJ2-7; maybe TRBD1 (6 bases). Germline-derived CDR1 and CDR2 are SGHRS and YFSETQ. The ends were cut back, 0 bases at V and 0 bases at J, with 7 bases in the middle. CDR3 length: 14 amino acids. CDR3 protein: CASSLGTVSYEQYF. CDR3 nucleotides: TGCGCCAGCAGCTTGGGGACAGTCTCCTACGAGCAGTACTTC.

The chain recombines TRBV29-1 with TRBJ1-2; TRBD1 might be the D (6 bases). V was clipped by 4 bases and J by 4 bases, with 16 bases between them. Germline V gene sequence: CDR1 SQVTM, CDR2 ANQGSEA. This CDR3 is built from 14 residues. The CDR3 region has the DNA TGCAGCGTTGTAATTCGGGGGGCTGGCTATGGCTACACCTTC. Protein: CSVVIRGAGYGYTF. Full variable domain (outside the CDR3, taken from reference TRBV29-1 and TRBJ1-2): SAVISQKPSRDICQRGTSLTIQCQVDSQVTMMFWYRQQPGQSLTLIATANQGSEATYESGFVIDKFPISRPNLTFSTLTVSNMSPEDSSIYLCSVVIRGAGYGYTFGSGTRLTVV.

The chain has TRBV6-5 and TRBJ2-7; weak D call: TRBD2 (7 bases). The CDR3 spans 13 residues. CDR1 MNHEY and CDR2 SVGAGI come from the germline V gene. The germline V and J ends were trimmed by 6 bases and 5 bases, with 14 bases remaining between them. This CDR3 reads CASRHGRGNEQYF. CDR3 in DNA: TGTGCCAGCAGGCATGGGAGGGGGAACGAGCAGTACTTC.

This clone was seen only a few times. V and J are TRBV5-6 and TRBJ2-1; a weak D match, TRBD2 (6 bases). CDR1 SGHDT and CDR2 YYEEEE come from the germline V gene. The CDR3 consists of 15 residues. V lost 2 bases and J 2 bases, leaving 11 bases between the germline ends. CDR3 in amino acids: CASSFSSAPYNEQFF. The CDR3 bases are TGTGCCAGCAGCTTTTCTAGCGCCCCCTACAATGAGCAGTTCTTC.

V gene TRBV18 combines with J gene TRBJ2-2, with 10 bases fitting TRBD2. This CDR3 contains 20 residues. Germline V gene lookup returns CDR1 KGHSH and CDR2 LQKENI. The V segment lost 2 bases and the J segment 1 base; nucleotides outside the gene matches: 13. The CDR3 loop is CASSPSSVGLAGENTGELFF. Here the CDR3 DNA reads TGTGCCAGCTCACCATCGTCAGTTGGGCTAGCGGGAGAGAACACCGGGGAGCTGTTTTTT.

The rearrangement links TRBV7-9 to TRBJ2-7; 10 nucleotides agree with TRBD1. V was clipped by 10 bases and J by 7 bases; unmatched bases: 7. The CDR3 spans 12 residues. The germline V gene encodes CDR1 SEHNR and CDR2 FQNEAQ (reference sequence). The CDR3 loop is CATGQGRGEQYF. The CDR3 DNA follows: TGTGCCACGGGACAGGGGAGGGGGGAGCAGTACTTC.

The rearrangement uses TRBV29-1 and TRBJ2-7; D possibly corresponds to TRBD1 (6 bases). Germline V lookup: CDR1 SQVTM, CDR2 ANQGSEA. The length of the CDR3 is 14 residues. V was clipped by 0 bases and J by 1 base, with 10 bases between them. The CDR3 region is CSVEDGGRSYEQYF. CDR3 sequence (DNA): TGCAGCGTTGAAGATGGGGGCAGATCCTACGAGCAGTACTTC.

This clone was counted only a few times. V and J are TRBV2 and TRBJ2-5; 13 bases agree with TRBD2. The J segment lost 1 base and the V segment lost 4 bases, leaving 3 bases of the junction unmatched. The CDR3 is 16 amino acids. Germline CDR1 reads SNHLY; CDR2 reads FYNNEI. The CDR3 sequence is CASSAGLAGSQETQYF. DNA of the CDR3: TGTGCCAGCAGTGCGGGACTAGCGGGGTCCCAAGAGACCCAGTACTTC.

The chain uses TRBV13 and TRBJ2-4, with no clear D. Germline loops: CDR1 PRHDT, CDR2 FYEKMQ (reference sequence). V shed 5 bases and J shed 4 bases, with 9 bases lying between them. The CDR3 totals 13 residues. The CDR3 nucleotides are TGTGCCAGCAGCCTAGAAAGAAAAAACATTCAGTACTTC. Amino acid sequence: CASSLERKNIQYF.

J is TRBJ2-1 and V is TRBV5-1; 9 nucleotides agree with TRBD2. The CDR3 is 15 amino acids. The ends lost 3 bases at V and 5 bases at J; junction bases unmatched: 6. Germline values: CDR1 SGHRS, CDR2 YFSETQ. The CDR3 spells CASSSLAGANNEQFF. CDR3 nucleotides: TGCGCCAGCAGCTCGTTAGCGGGGGCCAACAATGAGCAGTTCTTC. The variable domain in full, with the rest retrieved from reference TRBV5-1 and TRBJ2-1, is KAGVTQTPRYLIKTRGQQVTLSCSPISGHRSVSWYQQTPGQGLQFLFEYFSETQRNKGNFPGRFSGRQFSNSRSEMNVSTLELGDSALYLCASSSLAGANNEQFFGPGTRLTVL.

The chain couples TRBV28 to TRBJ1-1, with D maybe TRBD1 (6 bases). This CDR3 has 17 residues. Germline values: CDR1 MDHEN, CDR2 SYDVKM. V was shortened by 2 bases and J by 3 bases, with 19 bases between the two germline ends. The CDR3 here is CASSLMGGARFDTEAFF. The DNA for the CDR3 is TGTGCCAGCAGTTTAATGGGGGGGGCGCGATTTGACACTGAAGCTTTCTTT.

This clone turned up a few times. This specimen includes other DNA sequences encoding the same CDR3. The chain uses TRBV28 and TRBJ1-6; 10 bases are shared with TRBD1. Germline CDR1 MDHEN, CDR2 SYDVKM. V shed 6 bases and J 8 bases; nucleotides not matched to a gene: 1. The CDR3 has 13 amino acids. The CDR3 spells CASRGQGDSPLHF. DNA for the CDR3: TGTGCCAGCAGAGGACAGGGGGATTCACCCCTCCACTTT.

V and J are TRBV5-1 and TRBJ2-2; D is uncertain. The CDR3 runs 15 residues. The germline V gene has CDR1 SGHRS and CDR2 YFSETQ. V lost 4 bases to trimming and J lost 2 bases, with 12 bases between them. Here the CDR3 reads CASSPWTSNTGELFF. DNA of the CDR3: TGCGCCAGCAGCCCCTGGACGTCTAACACCGGGGAGCTGTTTTTT.

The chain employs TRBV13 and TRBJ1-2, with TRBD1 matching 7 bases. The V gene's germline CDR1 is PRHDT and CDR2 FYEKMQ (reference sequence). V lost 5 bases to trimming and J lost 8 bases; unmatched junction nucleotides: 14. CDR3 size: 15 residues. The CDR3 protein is CASSREGAGNGGYTF. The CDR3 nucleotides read TGTGCCAGCAGCCGTGAGGGGGCAGGAAACGGCGGCTACACCTTC.

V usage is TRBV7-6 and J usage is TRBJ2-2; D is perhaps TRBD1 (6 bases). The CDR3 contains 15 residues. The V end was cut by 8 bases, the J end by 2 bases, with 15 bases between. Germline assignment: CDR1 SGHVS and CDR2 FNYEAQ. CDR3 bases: TGTGCCAGCTCATCCGGGACACGAAACACCGGGGAGCTGTTTTTT. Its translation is CASSSGTRNTGELFF.

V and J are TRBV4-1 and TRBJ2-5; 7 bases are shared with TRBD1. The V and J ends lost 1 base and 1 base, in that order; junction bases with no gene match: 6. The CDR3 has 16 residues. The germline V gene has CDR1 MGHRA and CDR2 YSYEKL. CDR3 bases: TGCGCCAGCAGCCAAGTTTGGGACAGCCCCCAAGAGACCCAGTACTTC. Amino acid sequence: CASSQVWDSPQETQYF.

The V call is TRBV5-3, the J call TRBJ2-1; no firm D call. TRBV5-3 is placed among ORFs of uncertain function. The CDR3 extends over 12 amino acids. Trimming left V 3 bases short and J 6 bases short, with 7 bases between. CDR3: CARSSVFNEQFF. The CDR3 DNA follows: TGTGCCAGAAGCTCCGTCTTCAATGAGCAGTTCTTC.

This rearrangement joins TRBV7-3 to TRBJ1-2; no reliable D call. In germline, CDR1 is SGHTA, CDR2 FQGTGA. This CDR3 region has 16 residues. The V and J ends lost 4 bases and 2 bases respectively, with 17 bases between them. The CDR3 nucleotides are TGTGCCAGCAGCTCCATGCTGGGGTCACCCAACTATGGCTACACCTTC. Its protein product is CASSSMLGSPNYGYTF.